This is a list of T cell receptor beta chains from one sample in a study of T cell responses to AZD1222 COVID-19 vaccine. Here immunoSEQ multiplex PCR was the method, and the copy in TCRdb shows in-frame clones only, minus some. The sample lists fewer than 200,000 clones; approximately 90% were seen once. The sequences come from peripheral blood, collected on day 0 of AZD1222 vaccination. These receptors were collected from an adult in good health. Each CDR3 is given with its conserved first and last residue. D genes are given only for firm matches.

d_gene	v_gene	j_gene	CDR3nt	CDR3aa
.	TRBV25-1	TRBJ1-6	TGTGCCAGCAGGACAGACCATAATTCACCCCTCCACTTT	CASRTDHNSPLHF
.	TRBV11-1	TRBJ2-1	TGTGCCAGCAGCTTATTGTCTAGCCCTAATGAGCAGTTCTTC	CASSLLSSPNEQFF
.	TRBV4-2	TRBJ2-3	TGTGCCAGCAGCCAGCAAACTAGCCCAAGCACAGATACGCAGTATTTT	CASSQQTSPSTDTQYF
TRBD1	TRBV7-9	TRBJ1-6	TGTGCCAGCGGCGGGACAGGATATGTTAATTCACCCCTCCACTTT	CASGGTGYVNSPLHF
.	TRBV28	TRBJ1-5	TGTGCCAGCAGGAAGGGCGGCAATCAGCCCCAGCATTTT	CASRKGGNQPQHF
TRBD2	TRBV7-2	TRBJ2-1	TGTGCCAGCAGACTGACTAGCGGGAGAGGTGAGCAGTTCTTC	CASRLTSGRGEQFF
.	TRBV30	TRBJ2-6	TGTGCCTGGGGACCTCCCGACGTCCCCCTCTCTGGGGCCAACGTCCTGACTTTC	CAWGPPDVPLSGANVLTF
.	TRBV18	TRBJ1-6	TGTGCCAGCTCACCAATCCGGGGGGCCAATTCACCCCTCCACTTT	CASSPIRGANSPLHF
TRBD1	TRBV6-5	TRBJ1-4	TGTGCCAGCAAATTGGACAGGGGGCGGGAAAAACTGTTTTTT	CASKLDRGREKLFF
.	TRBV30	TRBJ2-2	TGTGCCTGGAGTGTACGAAATAGGGCCACCGGGGAGCTGTTTTTT	CAWSVRNRATGELFF
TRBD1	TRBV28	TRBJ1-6	TGTGCCAGCAGTACGGACAGGAATAATTCACCCCTCCACTTT	CASSTDRNNSPLHF
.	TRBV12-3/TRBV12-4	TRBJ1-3	TGTGCCAGCAGTTTTGATGCGGGAAACACCATATATTTT	CASSFDAGNTIYF
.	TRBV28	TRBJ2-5	TGTGCCAGCAGTTCCAGGAGGGGTTGGATGGGGGAGACCCAGTACTTC	CASSSRRGWMGETQYF
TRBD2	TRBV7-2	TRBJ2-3	TGTGCCAGCAGCCAATCTCTAGCGGGAGGGCAAGATACGCAGTATTTT	CASSQSLAGGQDTQYF
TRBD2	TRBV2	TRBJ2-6	TGTGCCAGCAGGCCCCCGGGGGGAGGGGCCAACGTCCTGACTTTC	CASRPPGGGANVLTF
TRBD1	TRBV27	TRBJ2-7	TGTGCCAGCAGTTCTGGGACAGCAGCCTACGAGCAGTACTTC	CASSSGTAAYEQYF
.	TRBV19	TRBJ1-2	TGTGCCAGTAGTATAGTCAGGGAGGATGGCTACACCTTC	CASSIVREDGYTF
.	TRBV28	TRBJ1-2	TGTGCCAGCAGTTTAGGGTTGGGGGGCTCGCCCGATAACTATGGCTACACCTTC	CASSLGLGGSPDNYGYTF
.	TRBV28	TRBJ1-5	TGTGCCAGCAGTTTATCCCAGGGACGTAGGAATCAGCCCCAGCATTTT	CASSLSQGRRNQPQHF
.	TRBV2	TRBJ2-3	TGTGCCAGCAGTGAAGGTATTGACACGCAGTATTTT	CASSEGIDTQYF
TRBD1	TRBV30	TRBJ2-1	TGTGCCTGGAGTGTAGGGACAGGACTGTGGAATGAGTTCTTC	CAWSVGTGLWNEFF
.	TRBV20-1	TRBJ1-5	TGCAGTGCTAGAGAGCAGTCAGGGGCTGTTTTT	CSAREQSGAVF